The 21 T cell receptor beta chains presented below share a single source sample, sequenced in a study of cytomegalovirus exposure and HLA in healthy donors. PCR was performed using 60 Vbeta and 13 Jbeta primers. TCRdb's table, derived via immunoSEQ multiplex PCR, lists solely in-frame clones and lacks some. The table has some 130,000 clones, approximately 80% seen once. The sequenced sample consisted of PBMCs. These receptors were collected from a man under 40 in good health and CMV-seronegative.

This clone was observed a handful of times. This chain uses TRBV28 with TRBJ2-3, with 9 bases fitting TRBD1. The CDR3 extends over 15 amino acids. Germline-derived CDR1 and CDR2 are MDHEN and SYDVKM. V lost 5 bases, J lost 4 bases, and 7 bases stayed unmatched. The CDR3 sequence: CASSGGQGGADTQYF. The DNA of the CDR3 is TGTGCCAGCAGTGGGGGACAGGGAGGGGCAGATACGCAGTATTTT.

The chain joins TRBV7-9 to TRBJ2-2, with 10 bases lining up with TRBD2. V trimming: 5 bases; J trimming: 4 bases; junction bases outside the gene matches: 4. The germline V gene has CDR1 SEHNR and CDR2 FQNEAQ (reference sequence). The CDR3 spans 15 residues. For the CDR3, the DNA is TGTGCCAGCAGCCCGCTAGCGGGAGTCACCGGGGAGCTGTTTTTT. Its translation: CASSPLAGVTGELFF.

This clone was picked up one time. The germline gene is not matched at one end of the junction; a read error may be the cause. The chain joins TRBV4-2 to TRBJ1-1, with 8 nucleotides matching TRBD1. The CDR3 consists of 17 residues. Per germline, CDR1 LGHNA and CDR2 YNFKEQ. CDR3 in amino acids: CASSQETGTGMNTGAFF. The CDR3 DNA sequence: TGTGCCAGCAGCCAAGAAACCGGGACAGGCATGAACACTGGAGCTTTCTTT.

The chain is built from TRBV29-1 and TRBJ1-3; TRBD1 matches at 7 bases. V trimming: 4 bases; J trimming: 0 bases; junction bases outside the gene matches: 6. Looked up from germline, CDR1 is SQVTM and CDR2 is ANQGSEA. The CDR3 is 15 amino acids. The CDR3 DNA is TGCAGCGTTGTTAGGGGGCAGTCCTCTGGAAACACCATATATTTT. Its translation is CSVVRGQSSGNTIYF.

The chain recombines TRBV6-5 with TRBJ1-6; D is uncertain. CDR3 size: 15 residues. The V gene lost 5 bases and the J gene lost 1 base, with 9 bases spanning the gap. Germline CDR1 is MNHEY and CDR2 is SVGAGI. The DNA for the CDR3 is TGTGCCAGCAGTAGCCGTTTGTCCTATAATTCACCCCTCCACTTT. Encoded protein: CASSSRLSYNSPLHF.

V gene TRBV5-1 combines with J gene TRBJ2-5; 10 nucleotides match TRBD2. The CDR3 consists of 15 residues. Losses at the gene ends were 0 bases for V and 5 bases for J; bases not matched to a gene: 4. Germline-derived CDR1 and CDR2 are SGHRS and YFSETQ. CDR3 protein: CASSLGISGRETQYF. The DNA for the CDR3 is TGCGCCAGCAGCTTGGGGATTAGCGGGAGGGAGACCCAGTACTTC. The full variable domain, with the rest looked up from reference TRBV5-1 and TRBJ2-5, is KAGVTQTPRYLIKTRGQQVTLSCSPISGHRSVSWYQQTPGQGLQFLFEYFSETQRNKGNFPGRFSGRQFSNSRSEMNVSTLELGDSALYLCASSLGISGRETQYFGPGTRLLVL.

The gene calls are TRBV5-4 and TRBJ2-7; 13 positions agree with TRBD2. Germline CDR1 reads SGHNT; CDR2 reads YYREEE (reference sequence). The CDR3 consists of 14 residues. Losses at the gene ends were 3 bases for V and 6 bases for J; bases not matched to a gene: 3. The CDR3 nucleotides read TGTGCCAGCAGCTCCCGGACTAGCGGGAGCGAGCAGTACTTC. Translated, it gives CASSSRTSGSEQYF.

The CDR3 sequence: CASRPPGGDTQYF. DNA of the CDR3: TGTGCCAGTAGACCGCCGGGGGGAGATACGCAGTATTTT. The rearrangement joins TRBV19 to TRBJ2-3; TRBD2 agrees at 7 bases. Germline V CDR1 and CDR2: LNHDA, SQIVND (reference sequence). This CDR3 contains 13 residues. V trimming: 6 bases; J trimming: 5 bases; junction bases outside the gene matches: 5.

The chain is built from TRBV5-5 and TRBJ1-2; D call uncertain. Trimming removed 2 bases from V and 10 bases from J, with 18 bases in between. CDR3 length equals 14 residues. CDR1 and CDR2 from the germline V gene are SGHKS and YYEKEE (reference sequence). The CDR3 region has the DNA TGTGCCAGCAGCTTTGGAGGCAGCAATCTTCCCTACACCTTC. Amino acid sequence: CASSFGGSNLPYTF. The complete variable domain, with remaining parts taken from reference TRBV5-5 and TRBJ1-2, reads DAGVTQSPTHLIKTRGQQVTLRCSPISGHKSVSWYQQVLGQGPQFIFQYYEKEERGRGNFPDRFSARQFPNYSSELNVNALLLGDSALYLCASSFGGSNLPYTFGSGTRLTVV.

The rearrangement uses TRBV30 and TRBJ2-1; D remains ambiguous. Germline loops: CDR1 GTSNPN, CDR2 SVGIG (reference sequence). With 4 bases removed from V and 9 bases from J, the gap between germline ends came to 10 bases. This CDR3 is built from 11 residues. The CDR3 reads CAWNVGFEQFF. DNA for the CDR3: TGTGCCTGGAATGTGGGCTTTGAGCAGTTCTTC.

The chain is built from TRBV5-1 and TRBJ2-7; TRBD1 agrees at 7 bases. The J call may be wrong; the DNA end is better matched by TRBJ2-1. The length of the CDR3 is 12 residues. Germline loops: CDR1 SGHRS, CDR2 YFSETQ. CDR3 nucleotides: TGCGCCAGCAGCTTCGGACAGGACCAGCAGTTCTTC. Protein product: CASSFGQDQQFF.

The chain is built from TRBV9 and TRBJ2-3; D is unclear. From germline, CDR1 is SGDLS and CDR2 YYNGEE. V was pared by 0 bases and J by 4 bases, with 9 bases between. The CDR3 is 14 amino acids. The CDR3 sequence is CASSVGSEADTQYF. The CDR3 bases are TGTGCCAGCAGCGTAGGGTCCGAGGCAGATACGCAGTATTTT.

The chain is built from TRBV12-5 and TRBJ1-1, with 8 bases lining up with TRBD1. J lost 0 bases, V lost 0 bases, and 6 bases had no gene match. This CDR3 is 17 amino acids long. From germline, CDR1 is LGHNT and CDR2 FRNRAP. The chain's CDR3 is CASGLVLDREMNTEAFF. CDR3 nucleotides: TGTGCTAGTGGTTTGGTTCTGGACAGGGAGATGAACACTGAAGCTTTCTTT.

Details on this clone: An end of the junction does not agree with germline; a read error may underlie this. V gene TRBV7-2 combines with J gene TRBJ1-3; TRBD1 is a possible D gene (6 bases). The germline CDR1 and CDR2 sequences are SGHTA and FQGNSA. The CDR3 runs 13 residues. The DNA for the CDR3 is TGTGCCAGCAGCCCAAGAAGGGGGATGCGGTTAGTTTTT. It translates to CASSPRRGMRLVF.

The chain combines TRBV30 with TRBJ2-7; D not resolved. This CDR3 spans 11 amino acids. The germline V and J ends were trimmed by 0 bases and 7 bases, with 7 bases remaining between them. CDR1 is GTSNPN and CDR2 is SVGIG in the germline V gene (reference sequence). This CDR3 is CAWSVSGEQYF. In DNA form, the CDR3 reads TGTGCCTGGAGTGTCTCCGGGGAGCAGTACTTC.

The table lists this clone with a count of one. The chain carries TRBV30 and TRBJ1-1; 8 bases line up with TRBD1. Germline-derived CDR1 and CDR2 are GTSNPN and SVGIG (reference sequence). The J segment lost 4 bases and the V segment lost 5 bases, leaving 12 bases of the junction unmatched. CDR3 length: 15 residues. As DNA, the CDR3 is TGTGCCTGGGCCCCTACGGGCAGGGGGCTCACTGAAGCTTTCTTT. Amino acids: CAWAPTGRGLTEAFF.

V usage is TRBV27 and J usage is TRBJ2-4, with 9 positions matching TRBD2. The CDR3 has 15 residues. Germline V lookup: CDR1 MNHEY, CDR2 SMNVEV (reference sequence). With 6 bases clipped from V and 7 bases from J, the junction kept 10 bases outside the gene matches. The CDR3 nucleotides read TGTGCCAGCAGACAGGGACTAGCAGCCTCGAACATTCAGTACTTC. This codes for CASRQGLAASNIQYF.

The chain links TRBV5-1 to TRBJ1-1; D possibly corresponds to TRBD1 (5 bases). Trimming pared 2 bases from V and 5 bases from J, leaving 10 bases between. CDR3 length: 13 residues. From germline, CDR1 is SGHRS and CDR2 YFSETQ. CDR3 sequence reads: CASSLQELTEAFF. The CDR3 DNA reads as TGCGCCAGCAGCTTACAGGAATTGACTGAAGCTTTCTTT.

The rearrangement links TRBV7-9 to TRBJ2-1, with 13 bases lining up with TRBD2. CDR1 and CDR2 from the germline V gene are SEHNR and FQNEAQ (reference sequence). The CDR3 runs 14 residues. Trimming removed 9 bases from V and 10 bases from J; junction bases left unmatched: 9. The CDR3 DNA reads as TGTGCCAGTGGACTAGCGGGAGAAGTCTTCGAGCAGTTCTTC. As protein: CASGLAGEVFEQFF. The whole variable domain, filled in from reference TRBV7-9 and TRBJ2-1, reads DTGVSQNPRHKITKRGQNVTFRCDPISEHNRLYWYRQTLGQGPEFLTYFQNEAQLEKSRLLSDRFSAERPKGSFSTLEIQRTEQGDSAMYLCASGLAGEVFEQFFGPGTRLTVL.

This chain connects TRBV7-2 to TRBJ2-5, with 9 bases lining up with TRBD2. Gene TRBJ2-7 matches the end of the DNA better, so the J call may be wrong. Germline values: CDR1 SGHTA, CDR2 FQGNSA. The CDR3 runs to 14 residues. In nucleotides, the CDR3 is TGTGCCAGCAGCCCCTCTAGCGGGATCTACGAGCAGTACTTC. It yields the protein CASSPSSGIYEQYF.

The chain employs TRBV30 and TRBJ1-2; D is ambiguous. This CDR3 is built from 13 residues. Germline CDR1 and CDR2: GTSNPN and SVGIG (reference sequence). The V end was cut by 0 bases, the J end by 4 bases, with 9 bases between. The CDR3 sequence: CAWSVPGPYGYTF. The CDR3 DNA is TGTGCCTGGAGTGTACCGGGTCCCTATGGCTACACCTTC.